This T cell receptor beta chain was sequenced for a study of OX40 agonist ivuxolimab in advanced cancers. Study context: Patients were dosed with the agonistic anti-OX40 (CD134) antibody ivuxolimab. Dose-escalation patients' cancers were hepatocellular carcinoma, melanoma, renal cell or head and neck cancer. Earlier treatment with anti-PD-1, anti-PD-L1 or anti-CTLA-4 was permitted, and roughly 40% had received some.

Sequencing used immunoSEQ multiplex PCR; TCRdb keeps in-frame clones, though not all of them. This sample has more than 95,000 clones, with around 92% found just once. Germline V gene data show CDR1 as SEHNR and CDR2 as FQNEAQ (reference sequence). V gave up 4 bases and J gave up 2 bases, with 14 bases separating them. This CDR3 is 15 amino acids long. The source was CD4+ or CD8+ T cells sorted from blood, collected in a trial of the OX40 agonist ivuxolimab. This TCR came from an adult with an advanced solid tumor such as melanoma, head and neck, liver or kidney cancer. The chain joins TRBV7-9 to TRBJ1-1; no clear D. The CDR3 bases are TGTGCCAGCAGCTCCGAGGCCACCAGCAACACTGAAGCTTTCTTT. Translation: CASSSEATSNTEAFF.